The 16 T cell receptor beta chains presented below share a single source sample, sequenced in a study of long-term antiretroviral therapy in people with HIV. Researchers ran immunoSEQ v3.0 at survey level. Here immunoSEQ multiplex PCR was the method, and the copy in TCRdb shows in-frame clones only, minus some. Of 30,000 to 40,000 clones detected, roughly 77% appear once; the ten largest clones hold approximately 3.2%. The sample in question was unsorted PBMCs, obtained 1.9 years after starting antiretroviral therapy. The receptors shown here come from a man aged 18 to 35 with HIV.

The chain has TRBV6-1 and TRBJ1-1, with D unclear. The germline CDR1 and CDR2 sequences are MNHNS and SASEGT. Trimming shortened V by 6 bases and J by 1 base, and 12 bases separated the two germline ends. The CDR3 contains 14 residues. CDR3 sequence reads: CASRGGSGNTEAFF. CDR3 in DNA: TGTGCCAGCAGAGGAGGGTCGGGGAACACTGAAGCTTTCTTT.

The chain carries TRBV6-5 and TRBJ1-5; D may be TRBD1 (5 bases). This CDR3 spans 15 amino acids. Germline V gene lookup returns CDR1 MNHEY and CDR2 SVGAGI. V was clipped by 7 bases and J by 5 bases, with 18 bases between them. CDR3 loop: CASNLRKGTDQPQHF. CDR3 DNA: TGTGCCAGCAACCTACGGAAGGGGACCGATCAGCCCCAGCATTTT.

The chain carries TRBV7-8 and TRBJ1-1; maybe TRBD1 (5 bases). This CDR3 has 14 residues. V lost 2 bases, J lost 7 bases, and 14 bases lay in between. Per the germline V gene, CDR1 is SGHVS and CDR2 is FQNEAQ. The DNA of the CDR3 is TGTGCCAGCAGCTTACGGGAGGGGAGGGTTGAAGCTTTCTTT. It translates to CASSLREGRVEAFF.

This clone appeared a single time. The chain uses TRBV15 and TRBJ2-2, with D uncertain. This CDR3 has 13 amino acids. CDR1 is LNHNV and CDR2 is YYDKDF in the germline V gene (reference sequence). Trimming left V 7 bases short and J 6 bases short, with 12 bases between. The CDR3: CATTFLGSGELFF. The CDR3 nucleotides read TGTGCCACCACCTTTTTAGGGTCCGGGGAGCTGTTTTTT.

Concerning this clone: At one of its ends the junction is not consistent with the germline gene, which may arise from a read error. The gene calls are TRBV7-7 and TRBJ2-1; D perhaps matches TRBD2 (5 bases). CDR1 SSHAT and CDR2 FNYEAQ come from the germline V gene (reference sequence). This CDR3 has 14 residues. The CDR3 reads CASSLYEGSNEQFF. As DNA, the CDR3 is TGTGCTAGCAGCTTATACGAGGGCTCCAATGAGCAGTTCTTC.

The chain uses TRBV28 and TRBJ2-1, with 8 bases matching TRBD2. This CDR3 is 15 amino acids long. Germline V gene lookup returns CDR1 MDHEN and CDR2 SYDVKM. The ends lost 7 bases at V and 4 bases at J; junction bases unmatched: 9. The CDR3 region has the DNA TGTGCCAGCACAGATGCGGGGGGCAATTACAATGAGCAGTTCTTC. It translates to CASTDAGGNYNEQFF.

This chain joins TRBV6-1 and TRBJ1-1; 12 nucleotides line up with TRBD1. The CDR3 totals 15 residues. Germline lookup yields CDR1 MNHNS and CDR2 SASEGT. V lost 4 bases to trimming and J lost 10 bases; unmatched junction nucleotides: 10. CDR3 loop: CASSAQGQGARGAFF. The CDR3 DNA is TGTGCCAGCAGTGCCCAGGGACAGGGGGCTAGGGGAGCTTTCTTT.

This chain joins TRBV11-3 and TRBJ2-7, with a weak D call TRBD1 (6 bases). Germline V gene data show CDR1 as SGHNT and CDR2 as YENEEA. The CDR3 is made up of 14 amino acids. The germline V and J ends were trimmed by 5 bases and 0 bases, with 11 bases remaining between them. Here the CDR3 DNA reads TGTGCCAGCAGCCCTCCGACAGGCTCCTACGAGCAGTACTTC. Translation gives CASSPPTGSYEQYF.

V usage is TRBV4-2 and J usage is TRBJ2-3, with a possible D match to TRBD2 (6 bases). Germline V CDR1 and CDR2: LGHNA, YNFKEQ. V lost 2 bases, J lost 4 bases, and 22 bases lay in between. CDR3 length: 18 amino acids. CDR3 nucleotides: TGTGCCAGCAGCCAAAAAGGATCGGCTAGCGACGTCCCAGATACGCAGTATTTT. This sequence encodes CASSQKGSASDVPDTQYF.

The chain has TRBV9 and TRBJ2-6; possibly TRBD2 for D (5 bases). The CDR3 contains 15 residues. V lost 2 bases and J 4 bases, leaving 10 bases between the germline ends. CDR1 SGDLS and CDR2 YYNGEE come from the germline V gene. CDR3 bases: TGTGCCAGCAGCGTTGGAGGACCCGGGGCCAACGTCCTGACTTTC. This sequence encodes CASSVGGPGANVLTF.

The rearrangement links TRBV16 to TRBJ2-5; tentative D call: TRBD1 (6 bases). Germline CDR1 KGHSY, CDR2 FQNENV. CDR3 size: 13 residues. The V and J ends lost 2 bases and 4 bases respectively, with 8 bases between them. The CDR3 protein is CASSQMGAETQYF. The CDR3 DNA follows: TGTGCCAGCAGCCAAATGGGGGCAGAGACCCAGTACTTC.

The chain couples TRBV30 to TRBJ2-7; D is perhaps TRBD2 (7 bases). The length of the CDR3 is 13 residues. Germline CDR1 reads GTSNPN; CDR2 reads SVGIG (reference sequence). V gave up 1 base and J gave up 4 bases, with 11 bases separating them. CDR3 region: CAWSGRGGYEQYF. Here the CDR3 DNA reads TGTGCCTGGAGTGGCAGGGGAGGGTACGAGCAGTACTTC.

The chain employs TRBV7-2 and TRBJ2-5; D may be TRBD2 (7 bases). This CDR3 comprises 14 residues. V was clipped by 3 bases and J by 5 bases, with 13 bases between them. Germline CDR1 SGHTA, CDR2 FQGNSA. This CDR3 is CASSFSGGGETQYF. CDR3 in DNA: TGTGCCAGCAGCTTCTCGGGGGGCGGGGAGACCCAGTACTTC.

The rearrangement uses TRBV5-1 and TRBJ2-1, with D perhaps matching TRBD1 or TRBD2 (7 bases each). The CDR3 runs to 15 residues. Trimming cost V 4 bases and J 4 bases, with 15 bases left between them. The germline V gene has CDR1 SGHRS and CDR2 YFSETQ. The CDR3 nucleotides are TGCGCCAGCAGCCATAGACAGGGACTATACAATGAGCAGTTCTTC. As protein: CASSHRQGLYNEQFF.

This sequence joins TRBV6-1 and TRBJ1-2; D not resolved. The germline V gene encodes CDR1 MNHNS and CDR2 SASEGT. CDR3 length equals 13 residues. V was shortened by 7 bases and J by 1 base, with 10 bases between the two germline ends. The CDR3 spells CASTPTLNYGYTF. The CDR3 DNA is TGTGCCAGCACCCCGACACTTAACTATGGCTACACCTTC.

The chain employs TRBV27 and TRBJ2-3; 10 nucleotides agree with TRBD1. The germline CDR1 and CDR2 sequences are MNHEY and SMNVEV (reference sequence). The CDR3 length is 16 residues. V trimming: 3 bases; J trimming: 5 bases; junction bases outside the gene matches: 8. The CDR3 reads CASSFGSGTGEDTQYF. Written as DNA, the CDR3 is TGTGCCAGCAGTTTTGGGTCCGGGACAGGGGAAGATACGCAGTATTTT.